This is a list of T cell receptor beta chains from one sample in a study of response to subunit inactivated influenza vaccine. TCRdb passed the RT-PCR reads through MiXCR, listing each CDR3 protein once. This table holds roughly 650,000 distinct CDR3 sequences, 14% found once. The sample consisted of PBMCs from blood, taken less than 15 days before vaccination. These receptors all come from a middle-aged man who received an inactivated influenza vaccine. CDR3s include the opening cysteine and the closing phenylalanine or tryptophan. Fields, in order: J gene, V gene, clone size, D gene, CDR3 DNA, CDR3 protein. D genes are given only for firm matches. Where a row states a size, it is once, few, many or the class of an expanded clone; other rows omit it.

j_call: TRBJ1-1
v_call: TRBV2
clone_size: few
d_call: TRBD1
cdr3_nt: TGTGCCAGTCTCTCGACAGGGACGGACACTGAAGCTTTCTTT
cdr3_aa: CASLSTGTDTEAFF

j_call: TRBJ1-3
v_call: TRBV9
clone_size: .
d_call: .
cdr3_nt: TGTGCCAGCAGCGTAGCTGGGGCAGCCTCTGGAAACACCATATATTTT
cdr3_aa: CASSVAGAASGNTIYF

j_call: TRBJ2-3
v_call: TRBV20-1
clone_size: once
d_call: TRBD2
cdr3_nt: TGCAGTGCTAGAGAATGGACTAGCGGGCACCAAGATACGCAGTATTTT
cdr3_aa: CSAREWTSGHQDTQYF

j_call: TRBJ2-3
v_call: TRBV5-1
clone_size: .
d_call: .
cdr3_nt: TGCGCCAGCAGCCCCCGGGCGACGAATGTCGGTGATACGCAGTATTTT
cdr3_aa: CASSPRATNVGDTQYF

j_call: TRBJ1-1
v_call: TRBV27
clone_size: few
d_call: TRBD1
cdr3_nt: TGTGCCAGCAGTCTCCTCGGGACAGCTAACACTGAAGCTTTCTTT
cdr3_aa: CASSLLGTANTEAFF

j_call: TRBJ1-1
v_call: TRBV2
clone_size: .
d_call: .
cdr3_nt: TGTGCCAGCAGTGCGTTCGGTAACACTGAAGCTTTCTTT
cdr3_aa: CASSAFGNTEAFF

j_call: TRBJ2-7
v_call: TRBV5-1
clone_size: many
d_call: .
cdr3_nt: TGCGCCAGCAGCTTGGTTCGCGTTAATGACGAGCAGTACTTC
cdr3_aa: CASSLVRVNDEQYF

j_call: TRBJ2-1
v_call: TRBV4-1
clone_size: once
d_call: .
cdr3_nt: TGCGCCAGCAGCCAAAACTGGGTCAATGAGCAGTTCTTC
cdr3_aa: CASSQNWVNEQFF

j_call: TRBJ2-3
v_call: TRBV3-1
clone_size: few
d_call: .
cdr3_nt: TGTGCCAGCAGCCAAGAGGTAAATGAACGCGGAAAAGCGCAGTATTTT
cdr3_aa: CASSQEVNERGKAQYF

j_call: TRBJ2-7
v_call: TRBV10-2
clone_size: .
d_call: TRBD2
cdr3_nt: TGCGCCAGCAAAAACTACGGGGGGGCCTTATTCGAGCAGTACTTC
cdr3_aa: CASKNYGGALFEQYF

j_call: TRBJ2-7
v_call: TRBV5-1
clone_size: .
d_call: .
cdr3_nt: TGCGCCAGCAGCTTTGAGTTACCCAGTTCCTACGAGCAGTACTTC
cdr3_aa: CASSFELPSSYEQYF

j_call: TRBJ2-3
v_call: TRBV12-3/TRBV12-4
clone_size: few
d_call: TRBD1
cdr3_nt: TGTGCCAGCAGGGGAAGGGGGCTATTTGTAGATACGCAGTATTTT
cdr3_aa: CASRGRGLFVDTQYF

j_call: TRBJ2-5
v_call: TRBV7-2
clone_size: .
d_call: .
cdr3_nt: TGTGCCAGCAGCTTAAGGTCGGGAACGCAAGAGACCCAGTACTTC
cdr3_aa: CASSLRSGTQETQYF

j_call: TRBJ2-7
v_call: TRBV20-1
clone_size: few
d_call: .
cdr3_nt: TGCAGTGCTAGACAGGGGATAGCTAACTACGAGCAGTACTTC
cdr3_aa: CSARQGIANYEQYF

j_call: TRBJ2-1
v_call: TRBV15
clone_size: many
d_call: .
cdr3_nt: TGTGCCACCAGCAGAGAGACTAGGAGCTACAATGAGCAGTTCTTC
cdr3_aa: CATSRETRSYNEQFF

j_call: TRBJ2-3
v_call: TRBV3-1
clone_size: .
d_call: TRBD1
cdr3_nt: TGTGCCAGCAGCCAAGAGGCTACAGGGGCAGATACGCAGTATTTT
cdr3_aa: CASSQEATGADTQYF

j_call: TRBJ1-2
v_call: TRBV30
clone_size: .
d_call: TRBD1
cdr3_nt: TGTGCCTGGAGTGTGGGAACAGGGGCCTATGGCTACACCTTC
cdr3_aa: CAWSVGTGAYGYTF

j_call: TRBJ2-1
v_call: TRBV12-3/TRBV12-4
clone_size: few
d_call: .
cdr3_nt: TGTGCCAGCAGTCGACTTAACAATGAGCAGTTCTTC
cdr3_aa: CASSRLNNEQFF

j_call: TRBJ2-5
v_call: TRBV12-3/TRBV12-4
clone_size: many
d_call: .
cdr3_nt: TGTGCCAGCAGTTTAAGGTCAGGGCAAGAGACCCAGTACTTC
cdr3_aa: CASSLRSGQETQYF

j_call: TRBJ1-1
v_call: TRBV6-2/TRBV6-3
clone_size: few
d_call: TRBD1
cdr3_nt: TGTGCCAGCAGTTACCGTACAGGGGAGTTGAACACTGAAGCTTTCTTT
cdr3_aa: CASSYRTGELNTEAFF

j_call: TRBJ2-3
v_call: TRBV24-1
clone_size: .
d_call: TRBD2
cdr3_nt: TGTGCCACCAGTGATGACGCCAGAACTAGCGCAGATACGCAGTATTTT
cdr3_aa: CATSDDARTSADTQYF

j_call: TRBJ1-1
v_call: TRBV6-5
clone_size: few
d_call: .
cdr3_nt: TGTGCCAGCAGTTACTCGACGGCAGGGACTAACACTGAAGCTTTCTTT
cdr3_aa: CASSYSTAGTNTEAFF

j_call: TRBJ2-7
v_call: TRBV3-1
clone_size: few
d_call: .
cdr3_nt: TGTGCCAGCAGCCAAATGGGATCCTACGAGCAGTACTTC
cdr3_aa: CASSQMGSYEQYF

j_call: TRBJ2-1
v_call: TRBV9
clone_size: few
d_call: .
cdr3_nt: TGTGCCAGCAGCGTATTAGAAAACAATGAGCAGTTCTTC
cdr3_aa: CASSVLENNEQFF

j_call: TRBJ2-2
v_call: TRBV4-2
clone_size: few
d_call: TRBD1
cdr3_nt: TGTGCCAGCAGCCAAGTTTTGACAGGGCATGGTGGAAACCCGAACACCGGGGAGCTGTTTTTT
cdr3_aa: CASSQVLTGHGGNPNTGELFF

j_call: TRBJ1-2
v_call: TRBV29-1
clone_size: .
d_call: .
cdr3_nt: TGCAGCGTTGAACGACCAGGGAGTAAGAATGGCTACACCTTC
cdr3_aa: CSVERPGSKNGYTF

j_call: TRBJ2-7
v_call: TRBV7-6
clone_size: many
d_call: .
cdr3_nt: TGTGCCAGCAGCTTAGGGGAAGACAGCGAGCAGTACTTC
cdr3_aa: CASSLGEDSEQYF

j_call: TRBJ1-2
v_call: TRBV11-1
clone_size: .
d_call: .
cdr3_nt: TGTGCCAGCAGCTCGAGCCCTTCGGCAGGTCTCTATGGCTACACCTTC
cdr3_aa: CASSSSPSAGLYGYTF

j_call: TRBJ1-6
v_call: TRBV14
clone_size: many
d_call: .
cdr3_nt: TGTGCCAGCAGCCCTCAGGGAAATTCACCCCTCCACTTT
cdr3_aa: CASSPQGNSPLHF

j_call: TRBJ2-5
v_call: TRBV10-3
clone_size: .
d_call: .
cdr3_nt: TGTGCCATCAGTGGGGGCCAGCGAGAGACCCAGTACTTC
cdr3_aa: CAISGGQRETQYF

j_call: TRBJ2-6
v_call: TRBV11-2
clone_size: .
d_call: TRBD1
cdr3_nt: TGTGCCAGCAGCATGCATGGACAGGGGGCAGTAGCTGGGGCCAACGTCCTGACTTTC
cdr3_aa: CASSMHGQGAVAGANVLTF

j_call: TRBJ1-4
v_call: TRBV4-2
clone_size: few
d_call: .
cdr3_nt: TGTGCCAGCAGCCAAGTGGGGCGAGGCGCCGAACTGTTTTTT
cdr3_aa: CASSQVGRGAELFF

j_call: TRBJ2-2
v_call: TRBV12-3/TRBV12-4
clone_size: .
d_call: .
cdr3_nt: TGTGCCAGTAAAGACCAAACCGGGGAGCTGTTTTTT
cdr3_aa: CASKDQTGELFF

j_call: TRBJ2-7
v_call: TRBV5-1
clone_size: few
d_call: .
cdr3_nt: TGCGCCAGCAGCCCGCAGACGGACGAGCAGTACTTC
cdr3_aa: CASSPQTDEQYF

j_call: TRBJ1-5
v_call: TRBV27
clone_size: .
d_call: .
cdr3_nt: TGTGCCAGCAGTTTTAGTAGAGATCTGGGCAATCAGCCCCAGCATTTT
cdr3_aa: CASSFSRDLGNQPQHF

j_call: TRBJ1-4
v_call: TRBV5-1
clone_size: few
d_call: .
cdr3_nt: TGCGCCAGCAGCTTGAGTCCAGAAAATGAAAAACTGTTTTTT
cdr3_aa: CASSLSPENEKLFF

j_call: TRBJ2-7
v_call: TRBV6-2/TRBV6-3
clone_size: .
d_call: .
cdr3_nt: TGTGCCAGCCACCTGGCGGGGCTCTCCTACGAGCAGTACTTC
cdr3_aa: CASHLAGLSYEQYF

j_call: TRBJ1-2
v_call: TRBV12-3/TRBV12-4
clone_size: .
d_call: .
cdr3_nt: TGTGCCAGCAGTTCCTACAGGGCCAGCTACACCTTC
cdr3_aa: CASSSYRASYTF

j_call: TRBJ2-4
v_call: TRBV20-1
clone_size: few
d_call: .
cdr3_nt: TGCAGTGCTAGACATTCCGGCAGGACGGGGAACATTCAGTACTTC
cdr3_aa: CSARHSGRTGNIQYF

j_call: TRBJ1-2
v_call: TRBV11-1
clone_size: many
d_call: TRBD1
cdr3_nt: TGTGCCAGCAGCTCCAGCAACCCCCGCACCGGGACAGGAACTTATGGCTACACCTTC
cdr3_aa: CASSSSNPRTGTGTYGYTF

j_call: TRBJ1-6
v_call: TRBV18
clone_size: few
d_call: .
cdr3_nt: TGTGCCAGCTCGGGGACGCAGAGCTCCTATAATTCACCCCTCCACTTT
cdr3_aa: CASSGTQSSYNSPLHF

j_call: TRBJ2-3
v_call: TRBV3-1
clone_size: few
d_call: TRBD2
cdr3_nt: TGTGCCAGCAGTGCCACTAGCGGGGCAGCAGATACGCAGTATTTT
cdr3_aa: CASSATSGAADTQYF

j_call: TRBJ2-3
v_call: TRBV29-1
clone_size: many
d_call: .
cdr3_nt: TGCAGCGTTGGCGCCACAGATACGCAGTATTTT
cdr3_aa: CSVGATDTQYF

j_call: TRBJ2-7
v_call: TRBV6-1
clone_size: few
d_call: .
cdr3_nt: TGTGCCAGCAAGGGGCAGGGACGCCTTTCCTACGAGCAGTACTTC
cdr3_aa: CASKGQGRLSYEQYF

j_call: TRBJ2-1
v_call: TRBV4-1
clone_size: .
d_call: .
cdr3_nt: TGCGCCAGCAGCCAATCAATAGGGATGAGCTCCTACAATGAGCAGTTCTTC
cdr3_aa: CASSQSIGMSSYNEQFF

j_call: TRBJ2-5
v_call: TRBV5-1
clone_size: few
d_call: .
cdr3_nt: TGCGCCAGCAGGTCGGACTTGGCCGGGACCCAGTACTTC
cdr3_aa: CASRSDLAGTQYF

j_call: TRBJ2-7
v_call: TRBV7-2
clone_size: .
d_call: .
cdr3_nt: TGTGCCAGCAGCCAATTCCCACAGCTCCAGTACTTC
cdr3_aa: CASSQFPQLQYF

j_call: TRBJ2-2
v_call: TRBV11-2
clone_size: few
d_call: TRBD1
cdr3_nt: TGTGCCAGCAGCTGGACAGGGAGGAACACCGGGGAGCTGTTTTTT
cdr3_aa: CASSWTGRNTGELFF

j_call: TRBJ2-3
v_call: TRBV6-2/TRBV6-3
clone_size: .
d_call: .
cdr3_nt: TGTGCCAGCAGTTACGTGACAAGGGATACGCAGTATTTT
cdr3_aa: CASSYVTRDTQYF

j_call: TRBJ2-5
v_call: TRBV3-1
clone_size: many
d_call: TRBD2
cdr3_nt: TGTGCCAGCAGCCAAGGGACTAGGAGGGAGACCCAGTACTTC
cdr3_aa: CASSQGTRRETQYF

j_call: TRBJ2-7
v_call: TRBV28
clone_size: .
d_call: TRBD1
cdr3_nt: TGTGCCAGCAGTACCCGGGACAGCATAACCTACGAGCAGTACTTC
cdr3_aa: CASSTRDSITYEQYF

j_call: TRBJ1-4
v_call: TRBV20-1
clone_size: .
d_call: .
cdr3_nt: TGCAGTGCCAAACCTAGGGGGAGAGAAAAACTGTTTTTT
cdr3_aa: CSAKPRGREKLFF